This is a list of T cell receptor beta chains from one sample in a study of blood T cell repertoires in COVID-19. The method was immunoSEQ multiplex PCR; TCRdb's version includes in-frame clones alone and lacks a portion of them. The sample lists about 210,000 clones; roughly 85% were seen once. The sample consisted of peripheral blood. The receptors were sampled from a woman in her sixties or seventies with COVID-19, enrolled during active disease. Each CDR3 is given with its conserved first and last residue. D genes are given only for firm matches.

V: TRBV10-3; D: TRBD1; J: TRBJ2-3; CDR3: CAISGGTAHTDTQYF
V: TRBV9; D: TRBD2; J: TRBJ2-5; CDR3: CASSVDTGGLAETQYF
V: TRBV3-1/TRBV3-2; D: .; J: TRBJ2-1; CDR3: CASSQVNREPGFVLDNEQFF
V: TRBV19; D: TRBD2; J: TRBJ2-1; CDR3: CASSTGTSSSHEQFF
V: TRBV5-6; D: TRBD1; J: TRBJ1-5; CDR3: CASSLDRGNQPQHF
V: TRBV7-8; D: TRBD1; J: TRBJ2-1; CDR3: CASSLGGLGQGFNEQFF
V: TRBV5-6; D: TRBD2; J: TRBJ2-5; CDR3: CASSSGLAGLYQETQYF
V: TRBV5-1; D: TRBD1; J: TRBJ1-1; CDR3: CASSPQTGVTEAFF
V: TRBV7-3; D: .; J: TRBJ1-1; CDR3: CASSRLSQGCSEAFF
V: TRBV7-6; D: TRBD2; J: TRBJ2-2; CDR3: CASSLVAGNTGELFF